This T cell receptor beta chain was sequenced for a study of T-cell reconstitution after alpha-beta-depleted transplantation in children. Whole-study results and caveats: Diversity and T-cell counts at one year after transplant derived mostly from new T cells. After transplant, at about two months, alpha-beta T cells were reportedly derived from several hundred expanded graft clones. For some patients, TCRbeta diversity was high at day 60 because of recipient T cells and thymic progenitors that survived.

Of note for this clonotype: Its specificity is unknown.

Researchers prepared the TCRbeta library using unique molecular identifiers, the study reports. TCRdb analysed the PCR reads with MiXCR anew, one entry per CDR3 protein. The profile shows 900,000 or so distinct CDR3 sequences, approximately 15% of them singletons. V lost 2 bases, J lost 0 bases, and 14 bases lay in between. Germline values: CDR1 SGHRS, CDR2 YFSETQ. The CDR3 has 16 amino acids. The V gene is TRBV5-1, the J gene TRBJ2-5, with D perhaps given as TRBD1 or TRBD2 (5 bases each). The sequence derives from a male patient younger than 18 who had a stem cell transplant for acute lymphoblastic leukemia, so the T cells may come from the graft donor. This material consisted of PBMCs, mostly from graft donor cells, taken 360 days after TCRalphabeta/CD19-depleted stem cell transplant. CDR3 sequence: CASSFGTPGYQETQYF. For the CDR3, the DNA is TGCGCCAGCAGCTTTGGGACCCCAGGCTACCAAGAGACCCAGTACTTC.